Below are 23 T cell receptor beta chains sequenced from a single sample in a study of blood T cell repertoires in COVID-19 (dated by TCRdb to 2019 to 2021). To prepare the library, the immunoSEQ multiplex PCR assay was applied. The immuneACCESS repertoire file appears here via TCRdb, limited to in-frame rearrangements. These files lack a portion of the clones; in checked studies, under half of the deficit traces to unresolved V genes, and the cause of the others is not known. Counted in this sample were 120,000 or so clones; 88% of them appeared once. More than 0.9% of the sample is in the top ten clones. The sequenced sample was peripheral blood. The receptors were gathered from a woman of 80 years or more with acute or convalescent COVID-19.

The V call is TRBV12-3 or TRBV12-4, the J call TRBJ1-4; unclear D gene. Between the trimmed V and J ends, which lost 1 base and 11 bases, there was a span of 11 bases. The CDR3 has 13 residues. CDR3 coding DNA: TGTGCCAGCAGTTTAGAGGTGACCGGGAAACTGTTTTTT. This translates into CASSLEVTGKLFF.

This chain connects TRBV11-1 to TRBJ2-7; D is possibly TRBD2 (6 bases). Germline V CDR1 and CDR2: SGHAT, FQDESV (reference sequence). The CDR3 is made up of 16 amino acids. V dropped 5 bases and J dropped 3 bases, with 20 bases sitting between them. CDR3 region: CASSPFPREFVYEQYF. CDR3 DNA sequence: TGTGCCAGCAGCCCGTTCCCCCGGGAGTTTGTCTACGAGCAGTACTTC.

The V gene is TRBV9, the J gene TRBJ2-2; 9 bases are a match to TRBD2. This CDR3 contains 17 residues. V lost 0 bases to trimming and J lost 1 base; unmatched junction nucleotides: 4. The germline V gene encodes CDR1 SGDLS and CDR2 YYNGEE. The CDR3 loop reads CASSVASSGVNTGELFF. The CDR3 coding sequence is TGTGCCAGCAGCGTAGCTTCTAGCGGGGTGAACACCGGGGAGCTGTTTTTT.

The rearrangement links TRBV19 to TRBJ1-3, with unresolved D. This CDR3 comprises 14 residues. Trimming pared 4 bases from V and 4 bases from J, leaving 11 bases between. Germline CDR1 and CDR2: LNHDA and SQIVND (reference sequence). The CDR3 loop reads CASSKGGMGNTIYF. For the CDR3, the DNA is TGTGCCAGTAGTAAGGGAGGTATGGGAAACACCATATATTTT.

This rearrangement joins TRBV2 to TRBJ1-1; D uncertain. The germline CDR1 and CDR2 sequences are SNHLY and FYNNEI. Trimming removed 6 bases at V and 0 bases at J, with 8 bases between. The CDR3 has 13 residues. The CDR3 DNA is TGTGCCAGCAGCCGTGAGTTGAACACTGAAGCTTTCTTT. It codes for CASSRELNTEAFF.

This clone was seen once. The chain recombines TRBV3-1 (or the pseudogene TRBV3-2) with TRBJ2-5; 8 positions agree with TRBD1. After removal of 6 bases from V and 5 bases from J, the junction contained 5 bases not matched to a gene. This CDR3 region has 13 residues. Germline values: CDR1 LGHDT, CDR2 YNNKEL (reference sequence). The CDR3 sequence: CASSRTGRETQYF. CDR3 nucleotide sequence: TGTGCCAGCAGTCGGACAGGGCGGGAGACCCAGTACTTC.

In the case of this clone: Other DNA sequences in this specimen translate into the identical CDR3. V usage is TRBV20-1 and J usage is TRBJ2-5; D call uncertain. This CDR3 is 10 amino acids long. V was cut by 6 bases and J by 5 bases, with 7 bases left in between. Germline V gene data show CDR1 as DFQATT and CDR2 as SNEGSKA (reference sequence). The CDR3 coding sequence is TGCAGTGCCCGAGAGGAGACCCAGTACTTC. Protein: CSAREETQYF.

The CDR3 coding sequence is TGTGCCAGCAGCTTACTATCGGGAACTGAAGCTTTCTTT. This translates into CASSLLSGTEAFF. The chain carries TRBV11-2 and TRBJ1-1; no definite D call. Germline CDR1 is SGHAT and CDR2 is FQNNGV. The CDR3 sequence is 13 residues long. V lost 2 bases to trimming and J lost 5 bases, with 9 bases between them.

The chain employs TRBV19 and TRBJ1-6; D remains ambiguous. Trimming cost V 3 bases and J 0 bases, with 6 bases left between them. Germline CDR1 LNHDA, CDR2 SQIVND (reference sequence). The CDR3 has 15 residues. The CDR3 sequence is CASSIGSSYNSPLHF. The CDR3 nucleotides read TGTGCCAGTAGTATTGGGAGCTCCTATAATTCACCCCTCCACTTT.

This chain uses TRBV2 with TRBJ2-3, with 9 positions matching TRBD2. Trimming at V came to 7 bases and at J to 1 base, leaving 6 bases not matched to a gene. This CDR3 region has 15 residues. Germline assignment: CDR1 SNHLY and CDR2 FYNNEI. The chain's CDR3 is CASKAGGPGTDTQYF. CDR3 nucleotides: TGTGCCAGCAAGGCGGGAGGGCCTGGCACAGATACGCAGTATTTT.

This rearrangement joins TRBV5-8 to TRBJ2-1, with D possibly TRBD1 on 6 matching bases. Germline V gene lookup returns CDR1 SGHTS and CDR2 YDEGEE. CDR3 length equals 13 residues. V was clipped by 5 bases and J by 7 bases, with 13 bases between them. CDR3: CASSFIQGNEQFF. The CDR3, as DNA: TGTGCCAGCAGTTTTATACAGGGAAATGAGCAGTTCTTC.

The J gene is TRBJ2-1, the V gene TRBV5-4; 7 bases line up with TRBD2. This CDR3 has 17 amino acids. The junction had 13 bases not matched to a gene; V was cut back by 1 base and J by 6 bases. Germline assignment: CDR1 SGHNT and CDR2 YYREEE (reference sequence). CDR3 residues: CASSLPSSGPYSNEQFF. The CDR3 DNA is TGTGCCAGCAGCTTGCCTTCTAGCGGTCCTTACTCCAATGAGCAGTTCTTC.

The rearrangement joins TRBV12-5 to TRBJ2-3, with 8 positions matching TRBD2. Trimming removed 1 base from V and 2 bases from J; junction bases left unmatched: 5. This CDR3 has 16 residues. Germline V gene sequence: CDR1 LGHNT, CDR2 FRNRAP. CDR3 in amino acids: CASGLATGGPTDTQYF. The CDR3 bases are TGTGCTAGTGGTTTGGCCACGGGGGGGCCCACAGATACGCAGTATTTT.

This clone was seen more than once but under ten times. This chain links TRBV7-9 with TRBJ1-3; D possibly corresponds to TRBD1 (6 bases). CDR1 and CDR2 (germline): SEHNR, FQNEAQ (reference sequence). V was clipped by 4 bases and J by 4 bases, with 17 bases between them. The CDR3 is 16 residues long. Written as DNA, the CDR3 is TGTGCCAGCAGCTCCCTAATGTGGGGGACAGGAAACACCATATATTTT. Translated, it gives CASSSLMWGTGNTIYF.

Worth noting for this clone: Additional DNA sequences in this sample encode the identical CDR3. The chain links TRBV6-4 to TRBJ2-2; 8 bases are shared with TRBD1. CDR1 is MRHNA, CDR2 SNTAGT, per germline. The CDR3 runs to 14 residues. The ends lost 6 bases at V and 0 bases at J; junction bases unmatched: 0. The CDR3 region is CASRQGANTGELFF. CDR3 nucleotides: TGTGCCAGCAGACAGGGGGCGAACACCGGGGAGCTGTTTTTT.

The gene calls are TRBV28 and TRBJ2-7; 8 nucleotides line up with TRBD2. V shed 5 bases and J 3 bases; nucleotides not matched to a gene: 18. CDR3 length: 18 residues. Germline CDR1 is MDHEN and CDR2 is SYDVKM. CDR3: CASSPPLAGLPPHYEQYF. The CDR3 region has the DNA TGTGCCAGCAGTCCTCCCTTAGCGGGACTCCCCCCCCACTACGAGCAGTACTTC.

The chain recombines TRBV3-1 (or the pseudogene TRBV3-2) with TRBJ2-6; no clear D. V lost 4 bases and J 4 bases, leaving 8 bases between the germline ends. The CDR3 is made up of 14 amino acids. Germline CDR1 LGHDT, CDR2 YNNKEL (reference sequence). CDR3 sequence (DNA): TGTGCCAGCAGCCCCCGAGGAGGGGCCAACGTCCTGACTTTC. Its protein is CASSPRGGANVLTF.

This clone has only a few counts. This rearrangement joins TRBV6-5 to TRBJ1-5, with D maybe TRBD1 (5 bases). Germline V lookup: CDR1 MNHEY, CDR2 SVGAGI. CDR3 length: 12 amino acids. V gave up 7 bases and J gave up 11 bases, with 15 bases separating them. The CDR3 DNA sequence: TGTGCCAGCAATTCAGGGTCTGGAACCCAGCATTTT. This encodes CASNSGSGTQHF.

This sequence joins TRBV20-1 and TRBJ1-1, with D maybe TRBD1 (6 bases). The germline V gene has CDR1 DFQATT and CDR2 SNEGSKA (reference sequence). CDR3 length equals 11 residues. Deletions cut 7 bases from V and 5 bases from J, with 11 bases between. CDR3 residues: CSGSQGTEAFF. The CDR3 nucleotides read TGCAGTGGGTCGCAGGGGACTGAAGCTTTCTTT.

This chain links TRBV6-1 with TRBJ1-6; unclear D gene. The germline V and J ends were trimmed by 2 bases and 0 bases, with 8 bases remaining between them. Per the germline V gene, CDR1 is MNHNS and CDR2 is SASEGT. The CDR3 has 16 residues. The chain's CDR3 is CASSEPLSSYNSPLHF. DNA of the CDR3: TGTGCCAGCAGTGAACCACTGAGCTCCTATAATTCACCCCTCCACTTT.

This clone was seen just once. Here the CDR3 reads CASSERAAGGLYNEQFF. DNA of the CDR3: TGTGCCAGCAGTGAACGTGCGGCGGGAGGTCTCTACAATGAGCAGTTCTTC. This rearrangement joins TRBV6-1 to TRBJ2-1; 8 nucleotides line up with TRBD2. Looked up from germline, CDR1 is MNHNS and CDR2 is SASEGT. V gave up 2 bases and J gave up 3 bases; unmatched junction bases: 9. The CDR3 runs 17 residues.

This chain uses TRBV15 with TRBJ1-1; 7 bases fit TRBD1. Germline CDR1 is LNHNV and CDR2 is YYDKDF (reference sequence). This CDR3 comprises 15 residues. After removal of 2 bases from V and 1 base from J, the junction contained 4 bases not matched to a gene. The CDR3 DNA is TGTGCCACCAGCAGATGGGGACAGAAGAACACTGAAGCTTTCTTT. This sequence encodes CATSRWGQKNTEAFF.

The J gene is TRBJ1-5, the V gene TRBV7-9; D uncertain. The CDR3 extends over 16 amino acids. Germline V gives CDR1 SEHNR, CDR2 FQNEAQ (reference sequence). V lost 0 bases, J lost 1 base, and 10 bases lay in between. The DNA for the CDR3 is TGTGCCAGCAGCTTAGCCAAAGACAACAGCAATCAGCCCCAGCATTTT. Its translation is CASSLAKDNSNQPQHF.